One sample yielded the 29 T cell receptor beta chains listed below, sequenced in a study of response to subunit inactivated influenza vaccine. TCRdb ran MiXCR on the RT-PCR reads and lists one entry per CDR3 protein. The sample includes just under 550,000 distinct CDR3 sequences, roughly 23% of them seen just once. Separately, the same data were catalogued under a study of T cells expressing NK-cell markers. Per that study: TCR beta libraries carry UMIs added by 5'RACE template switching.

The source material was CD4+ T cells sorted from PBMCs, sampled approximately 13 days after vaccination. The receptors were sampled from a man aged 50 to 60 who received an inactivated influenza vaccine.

CDR3 amino acids: CASSEGGTGWLAENYEQYF. The CDR3 nucleotides are TGTGCCAGCAGTGAAGGGGGGACAGGGTGGCTAGCGGAAAACTACGAGCAGTACTTC. The chain links TRBV2 to TRBJ2-7; 9 bases map to TRBD1. CDR3 length: 19 residues. Germline CDR1 SNHLY, CDR2 FYNNEI. The V and J ends lost 1 base and 3 bases, in that order; junction bases with no gene match: 16.

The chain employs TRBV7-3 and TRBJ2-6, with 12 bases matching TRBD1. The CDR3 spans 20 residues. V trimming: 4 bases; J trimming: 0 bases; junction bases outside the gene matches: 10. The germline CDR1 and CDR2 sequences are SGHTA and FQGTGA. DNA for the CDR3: TGTGCCAGCAGCTCTCCAAGGGGGACAGGGGGCCTCTCTGGGGCCAACGTCCTGACTTTC. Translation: CASSSPRGTGGLSGANVLTF.

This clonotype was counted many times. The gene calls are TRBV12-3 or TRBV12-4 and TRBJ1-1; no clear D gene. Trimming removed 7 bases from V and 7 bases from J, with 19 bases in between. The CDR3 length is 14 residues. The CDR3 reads CASTLEGDRGEAFF. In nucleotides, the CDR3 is TGTGCCAGCACCCTCGAGGGAGATCGTGGTGAAGCTTTCTTT.

The chain's CDR3 is CASSLSAGLAGELFF. The DNA of the CDR3 is TGTGCCAGCAGTTTATCCGCAGGGCTAGCCGGGGAGCTGTTTTTT. V usage is TRBV27 and J usage is TRBJ2-2; D might be TRBD1 (5 bases). Germline assignment: CDR1 MNHEY and CDR2 SMNVEV (reference sequence). V was shortened by 0 bases and J by 6 bases, with 11 bases between the two germline ends. The CDR3 covers 15 residues.

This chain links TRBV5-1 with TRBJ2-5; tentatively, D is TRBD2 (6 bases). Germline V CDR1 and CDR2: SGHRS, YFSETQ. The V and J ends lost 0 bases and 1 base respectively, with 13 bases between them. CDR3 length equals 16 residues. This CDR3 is CASSLGLGRGQETQYF. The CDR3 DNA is TGCGCCAGCAGCTTGGGACTAGGGAGAGGCCAAGAGACCCAGTACTTC.

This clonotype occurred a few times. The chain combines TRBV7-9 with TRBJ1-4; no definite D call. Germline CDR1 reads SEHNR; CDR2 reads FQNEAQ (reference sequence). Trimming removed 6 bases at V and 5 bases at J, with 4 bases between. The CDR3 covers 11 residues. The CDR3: CASRKNEKLFF. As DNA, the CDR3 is TGTGCCAGCAGGAAGAATGAAAAACTGTTTTTT.

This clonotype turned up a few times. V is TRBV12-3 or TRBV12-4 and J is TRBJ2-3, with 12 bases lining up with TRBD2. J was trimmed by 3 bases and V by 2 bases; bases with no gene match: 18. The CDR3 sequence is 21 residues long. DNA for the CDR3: TGTGCCAGCAGTTTAAGACCCGGACTAGCGGGGACTTCGTTAGGTACAGATACGCAGTATTTT. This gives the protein CASSLRPGLAGTSLGTDTQYF.

As DNA, the CDR3 is TGTGCCAGCAGTTTCATGACAGATTACAATGAGCAGTTCTTC. Translating gives CASSFMTDYNEQFF. V and J are TRBV12-3 or TRBV12-4 and TRBJ2-1, with D possibly TRBD1 on 5 matching bases. This CDR3 has 14 residues. V was clipped by 3 bases and J by 4 bases, with 10 bases between them.

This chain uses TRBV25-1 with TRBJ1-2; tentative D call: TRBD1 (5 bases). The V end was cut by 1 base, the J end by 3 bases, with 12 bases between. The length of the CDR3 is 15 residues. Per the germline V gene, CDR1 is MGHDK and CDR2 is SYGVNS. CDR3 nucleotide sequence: TGTGCCAGCAGTGAATCGGAGGGGACTCACTATGGCTACACCTTC. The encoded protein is CASSESEGTHYGYTF.

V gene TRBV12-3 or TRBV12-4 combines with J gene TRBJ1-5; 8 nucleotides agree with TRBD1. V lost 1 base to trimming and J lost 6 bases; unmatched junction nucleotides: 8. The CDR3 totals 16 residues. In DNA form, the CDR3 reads TGTGCCAGCAGTTTAGGTAGACAGGGGAGCGGTCAGCCCCAGCATTTT. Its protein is CASSLGRQGSGQPQHF.

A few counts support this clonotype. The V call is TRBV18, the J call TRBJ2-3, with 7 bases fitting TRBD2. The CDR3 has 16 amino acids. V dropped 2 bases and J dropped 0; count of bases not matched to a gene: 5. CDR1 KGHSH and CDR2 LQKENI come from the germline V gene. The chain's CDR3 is CASSPRASGSTDTQYF. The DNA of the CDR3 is TGTGCCAGCTCACCAAGGGCTAGCGGAAGCACAGATACGCAGTATTTT.

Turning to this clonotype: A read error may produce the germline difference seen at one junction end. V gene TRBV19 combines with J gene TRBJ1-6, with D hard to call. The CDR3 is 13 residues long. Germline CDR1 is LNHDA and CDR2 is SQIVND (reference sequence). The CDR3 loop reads CASGISVVSPLHF. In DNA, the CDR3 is TGTGCCAGTGGTATATCAGTGGTTTCACCCCTCCACTTT.

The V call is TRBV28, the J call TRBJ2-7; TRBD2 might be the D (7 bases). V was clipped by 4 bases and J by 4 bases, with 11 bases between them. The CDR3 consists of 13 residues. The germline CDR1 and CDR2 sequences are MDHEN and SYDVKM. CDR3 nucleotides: TGTGCCAGCAGTTGGGGGGGCCGGTACGAGCAGTACTTC. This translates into CASSWGGRYEQYF.

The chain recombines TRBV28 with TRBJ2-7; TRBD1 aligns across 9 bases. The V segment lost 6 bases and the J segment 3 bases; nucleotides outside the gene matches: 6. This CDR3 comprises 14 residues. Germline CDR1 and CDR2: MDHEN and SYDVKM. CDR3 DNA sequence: TGTGCCAGCAGACTCGGGACAGGGCTCTACGAGCAGTACTTC. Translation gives CASRLGTGLYEQYF.

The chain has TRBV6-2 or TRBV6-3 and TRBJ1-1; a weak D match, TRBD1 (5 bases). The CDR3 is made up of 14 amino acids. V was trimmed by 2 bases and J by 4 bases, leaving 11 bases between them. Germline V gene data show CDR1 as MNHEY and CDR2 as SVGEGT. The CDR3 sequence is CASSYEGRSTEAFF. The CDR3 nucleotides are TGTGCCAGCAGTTACGAGGGGAGGAGCACTGAAGCTTTCTTT.

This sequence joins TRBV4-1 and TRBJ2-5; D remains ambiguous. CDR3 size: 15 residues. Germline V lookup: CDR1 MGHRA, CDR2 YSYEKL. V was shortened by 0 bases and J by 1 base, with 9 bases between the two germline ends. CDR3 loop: CASSQESRSQETQYF. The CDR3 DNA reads TGCGCCAGCAGCCAAGAATCTCGGAGCCAAGAGACCCAGTACTTC.

The DNA of the CDR3 is TGTGCCACCAGTACGGGACAGGGGGTCCCTGCTACAGATACGCAGTATTTT. Translating it yields CATSTGQGVPATDTQYF. The chain uses TRBV24-1 and TRBJ2-3; 11 nucleotides match TRBD1. Germline lookup yields CDR1 KGHDR and CDR2 SFDVKD. The V and J ends lost 6 bases and 3 bases, in that order; junction bases with no gene match: 10. CDR3 size: 17 residues.

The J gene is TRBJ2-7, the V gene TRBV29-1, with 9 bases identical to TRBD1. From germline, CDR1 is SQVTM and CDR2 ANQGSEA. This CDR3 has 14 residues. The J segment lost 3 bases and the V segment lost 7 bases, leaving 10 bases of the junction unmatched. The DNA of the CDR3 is TGCAGCGCCTCTACCGGGACAGGGAACTACGAGCAGTACTTC. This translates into CSASTGTGNYEQYF.

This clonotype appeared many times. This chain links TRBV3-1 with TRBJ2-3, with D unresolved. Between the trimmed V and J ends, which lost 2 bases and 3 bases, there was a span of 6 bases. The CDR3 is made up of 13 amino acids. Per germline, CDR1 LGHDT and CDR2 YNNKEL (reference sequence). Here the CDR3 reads CASSQILTDTQYF. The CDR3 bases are TGTGCCAGCAGCCAAATCCTGACAGATACGCAGTATTTT.

The CDR3 DNA sequence: TGCAGTGCAAATACCTTACAGGGCAATCAGCCCCAGCATTTT. Translating gives CSANTLQGNQPQHF. This chain links TRBV20-1 with TRBJ1-5, with a possible D match to TRBD1 (5 bases). Germline V gene data show CDR1 as DFQATT and CDR2 as SNEGSKA (reference sequence). Trimming shortened V by 6 bases and J by 2 bases, and 14 bases separated the two germline ends. The CDR3 is 14 residues long.

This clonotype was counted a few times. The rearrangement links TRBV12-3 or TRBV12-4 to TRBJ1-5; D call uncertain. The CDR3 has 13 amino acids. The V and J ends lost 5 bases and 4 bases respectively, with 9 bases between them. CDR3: CASSTGLNQPQHF. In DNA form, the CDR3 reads TGTGCCAGCAGTACGGGTCTAAATCAGCCCCAGCATTTT.

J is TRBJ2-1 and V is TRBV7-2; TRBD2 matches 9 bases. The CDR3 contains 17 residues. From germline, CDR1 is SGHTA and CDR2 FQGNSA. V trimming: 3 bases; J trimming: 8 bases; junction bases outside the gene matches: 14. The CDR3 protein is CASSFFSSASGKDEQFF. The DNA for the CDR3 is TGTGCCAGCAGCTTTTTTTCTTCGGCTAGCGGGAAAGATGAGCAGTTCTTC.

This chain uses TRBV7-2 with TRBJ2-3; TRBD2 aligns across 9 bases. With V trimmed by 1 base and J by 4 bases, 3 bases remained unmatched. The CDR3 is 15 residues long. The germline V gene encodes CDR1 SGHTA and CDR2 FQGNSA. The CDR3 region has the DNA TGTGCCAGCAGCTTAGGGAGGACTAGCGCAGATACGCAGTATTTT. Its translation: CASSLGRTSADTQYF.

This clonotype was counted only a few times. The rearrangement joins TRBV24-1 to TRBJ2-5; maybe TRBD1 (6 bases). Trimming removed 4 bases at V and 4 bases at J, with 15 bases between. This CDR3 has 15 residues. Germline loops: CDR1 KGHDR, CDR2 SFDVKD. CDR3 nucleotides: TGTGCCACCAGTGACAGGGGTAACCTTAGAGAGACCCAGTACTTC. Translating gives CATSDRGNLRETQYF.

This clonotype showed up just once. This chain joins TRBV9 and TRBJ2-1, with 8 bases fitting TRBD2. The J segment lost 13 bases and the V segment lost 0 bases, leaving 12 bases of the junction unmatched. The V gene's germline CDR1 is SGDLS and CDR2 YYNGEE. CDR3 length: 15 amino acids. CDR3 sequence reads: CASSVGTGGALKQFF. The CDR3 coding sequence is TGTGCCAGCAGCGTAGGGACGGGAGGGGCCCTAAAACAGTTCTTC.

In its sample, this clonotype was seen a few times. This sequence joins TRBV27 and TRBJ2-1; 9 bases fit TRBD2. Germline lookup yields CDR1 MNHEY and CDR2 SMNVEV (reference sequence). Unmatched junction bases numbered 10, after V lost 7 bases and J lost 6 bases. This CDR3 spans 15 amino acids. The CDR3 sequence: CASKRGRGGPNEQFF. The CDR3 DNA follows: TGTGCCAGCAAACGGGGGCGGGGGGGCCCCAATGAGCAGTTCTTC.

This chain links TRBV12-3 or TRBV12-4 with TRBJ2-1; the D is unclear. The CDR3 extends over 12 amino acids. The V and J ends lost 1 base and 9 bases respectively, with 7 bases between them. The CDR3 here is CASSLGVFEQFF. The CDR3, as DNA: TGTGCCAGCAGTTTAGGAGTGTTTGAGCAGTTCTTC.

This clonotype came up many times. CDR3 loop: CASTRTGGITEAFF. CDR3 sequence (DNA): TGTGCCAGCACCAGGACAGGGGGGATCACTGAAGCTTTCTTT. The chain carries TRBV6-1 and TRBJ1-1; 10 bases match TRBD1. Germline CDR1 reads MNHNS; CDR2 reads SASEGT. Trimming at V came to 7 bases and at J to 4 bases, leaving 6 bases not matched to a gene. This CDR3 is built from 14 residues.

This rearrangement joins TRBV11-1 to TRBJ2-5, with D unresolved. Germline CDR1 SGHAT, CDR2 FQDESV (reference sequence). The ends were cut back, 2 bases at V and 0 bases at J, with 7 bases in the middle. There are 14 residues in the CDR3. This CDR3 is CASSLMAYQETQYF. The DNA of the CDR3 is TGTGCCAGCAGCTTAATGGCGTACCAAGAGACCCAGTACTTC.